This entry concerns a single T cell receptor (beta chain). Its target is not known. CDR1 SGDLS and CDR2 YYNGEE come from the germline V gene. The V segment lost 0 bases and the J segment 2 bases; nucleotides outside the gene matches: 5. The CDR3 has 15 residues. The sample originates from a study of T cell repertoires in ileal Crohn's disease. Study results and limitations: Clonal expansions were more frequent in active smokers than non-smokers at surgery.

Each sample's TCRB immunosequencing used around 0.45 micrograms of biopsy DNA. The method was immunoSEQ multiplex PCR; TCRdb's version includes in-frame clones alone and lacks a portion of them. The top ten hold roughly 5.4% of the sample, which has some 28,000 clones, around 80% seen once. Sequencing was carried out using ileal tissue. This sequence was found in an adult with Crohn's disease. The chain joins TRBV9 to TRBJ2-7; 7 nucleotides agree with TRBD2. The CDR3: CASSVEVSGPYEQYF. In DNA, the CDR3 is TGTGCCAGCAGCGTAGAGGTTAGCGGGCCCTACGAGCAGTACTTC.